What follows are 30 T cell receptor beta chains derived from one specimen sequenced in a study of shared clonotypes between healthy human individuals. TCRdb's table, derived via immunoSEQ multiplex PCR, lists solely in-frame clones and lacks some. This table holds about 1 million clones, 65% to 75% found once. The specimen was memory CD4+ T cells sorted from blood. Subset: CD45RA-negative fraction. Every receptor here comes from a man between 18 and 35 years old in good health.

As DNA, the CDR3 is TGTGCCAGCAGCTTTCTGGCGGGGGGCAAGGAGACCCAGTACTTC. Its translation is CASSFLAGGKETQYF. The rearrangement uses TRBV7-9 and TRBJ2-5; 8 bases are shared with TRBD2. V lost 3 bases, J lost 5 bases, and 8 bases stayed unmatched. CDR3 size: 15 residues. Looked up from germline, CDR1 is SEHNR and CDR2 is FQNEAQ (reference sequence).

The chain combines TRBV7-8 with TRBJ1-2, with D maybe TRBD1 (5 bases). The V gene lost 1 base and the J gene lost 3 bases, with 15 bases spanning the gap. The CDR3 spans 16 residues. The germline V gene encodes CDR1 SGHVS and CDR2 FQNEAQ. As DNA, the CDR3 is TGTGCCAGCAGCTTAGGGGTGGGCAGGGTTGACTATGGCTACACCTTC. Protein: CASSLGVGRVDYGYTF.

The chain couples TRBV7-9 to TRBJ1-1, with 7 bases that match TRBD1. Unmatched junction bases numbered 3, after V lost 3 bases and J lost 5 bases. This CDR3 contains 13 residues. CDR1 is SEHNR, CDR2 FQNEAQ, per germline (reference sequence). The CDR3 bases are TGTGCCAGCAGCTTCGAGGGGGCAACTGAAGCTTTCTTT. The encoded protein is CASSFEGATEAFF.

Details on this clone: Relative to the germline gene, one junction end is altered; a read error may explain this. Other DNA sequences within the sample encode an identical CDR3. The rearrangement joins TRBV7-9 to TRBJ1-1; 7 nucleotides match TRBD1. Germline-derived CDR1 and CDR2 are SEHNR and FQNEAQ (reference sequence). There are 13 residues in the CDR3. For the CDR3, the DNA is TGTGCCAGCAGTTTACAGGGGAACGCTGAAGCTTTCTTT. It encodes CASSLQGNAEAFF.

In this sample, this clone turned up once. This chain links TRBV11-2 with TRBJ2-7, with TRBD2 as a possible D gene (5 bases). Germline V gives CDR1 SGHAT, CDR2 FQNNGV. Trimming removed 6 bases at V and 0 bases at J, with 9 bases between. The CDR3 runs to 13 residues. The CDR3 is CASSPGNSYEQYF. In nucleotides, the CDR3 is TGTGCCAGCAGTCCCGGGAACTCCTACGAGCAGTACTTC. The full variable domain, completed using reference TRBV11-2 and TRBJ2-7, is EAGVAQSPRYKIIEKRQSVAFWCNPISGHATLYWYQQILGQGPKLLIQFQNNGVVDDSQLPKDRFSAERLKGVDSTLKIQPAKLEDSAVYLCASSPGNSYEQYFGPGTRLTVT.

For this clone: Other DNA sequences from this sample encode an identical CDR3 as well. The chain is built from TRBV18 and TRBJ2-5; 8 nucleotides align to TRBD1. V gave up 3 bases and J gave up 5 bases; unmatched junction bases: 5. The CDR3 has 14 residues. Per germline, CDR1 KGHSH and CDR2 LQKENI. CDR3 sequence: CASSPGQGGETQYF. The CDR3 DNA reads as TGTGCCAGCTCACCCGGACAGGGCGGGGAGACCCAGTACTTC.

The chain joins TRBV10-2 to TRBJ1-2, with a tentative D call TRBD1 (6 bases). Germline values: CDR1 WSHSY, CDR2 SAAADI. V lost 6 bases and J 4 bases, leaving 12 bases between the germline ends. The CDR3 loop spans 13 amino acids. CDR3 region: CASSPDRLYGYTF. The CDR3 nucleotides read TGCGCCAGCAGCCCGGACAGACTCTATGGCTACACCTTC.

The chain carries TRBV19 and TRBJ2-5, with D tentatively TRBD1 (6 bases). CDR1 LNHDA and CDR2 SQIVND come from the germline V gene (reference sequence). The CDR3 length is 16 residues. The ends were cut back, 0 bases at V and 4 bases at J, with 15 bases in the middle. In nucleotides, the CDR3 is TGTGCCAGTAGTATAGATCTATACAGGGCGCGAGAGACCCAGTACTTC. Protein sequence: CASSIDLYRARETQYF.

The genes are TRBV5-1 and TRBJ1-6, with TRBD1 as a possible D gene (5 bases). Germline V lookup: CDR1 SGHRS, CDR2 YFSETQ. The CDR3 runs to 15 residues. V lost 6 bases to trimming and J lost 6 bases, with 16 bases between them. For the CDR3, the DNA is TGCGCCAGCAACTCCGACGGGGGTGGTAATTCACCCCTCCACTTT. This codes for CASNSDGGGNSPLHF.

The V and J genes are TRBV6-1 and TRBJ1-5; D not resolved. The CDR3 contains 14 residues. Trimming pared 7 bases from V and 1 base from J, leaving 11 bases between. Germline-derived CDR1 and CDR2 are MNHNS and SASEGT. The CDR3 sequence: CASISSASNQPQHF. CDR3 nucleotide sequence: TGTGCCAGCATTTCGAGTGCCAGCAATCAGCCCCAGCATTTT.

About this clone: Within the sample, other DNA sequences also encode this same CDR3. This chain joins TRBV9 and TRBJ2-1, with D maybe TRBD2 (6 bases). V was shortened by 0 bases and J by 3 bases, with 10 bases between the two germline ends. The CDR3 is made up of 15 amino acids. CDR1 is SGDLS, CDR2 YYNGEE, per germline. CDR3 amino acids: CASSVGDSVYNEQFF. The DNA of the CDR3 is TGTGCCAGCAGCGTAGGGGACTCGGTCTACAATGAGCAGTTCTTC.

As DNA, the CDR3 is TGTGCCAGCGTTCTTTCCAGGGTAAGGAATCAGCCCCAGCATTTT. It is translated as CASVLSRVRNQPQHF. V and J are TRBV11-2 and TRBJ1-5, with D possibly matching TRBD1 (5 bases). Per germline, CDR1 SGHAT and CDR2 FQNNGV. The V end was cut by 8 bases, the J end by 4 bases, with 18 bases between. The CDR3 is 15 amino acids.

In DNA, the CDR3 is TGCGCCAGCAGGGAGGGGAGCGGCAGTCAGCCCCAGCATTTT. This encodes CASREGSGSQPQHF. The V gene is TRBV10-2, the J gene TRBJ1-5, with D possibly matching TRBD1 (5 bases). Germline-derived CDR1 and CDR2 are WSHSY and SAAADI. The V and J ends lost 6 bases and 6 bases respectively, with 15 bases between them. The CDR3 has 14 amino acids.

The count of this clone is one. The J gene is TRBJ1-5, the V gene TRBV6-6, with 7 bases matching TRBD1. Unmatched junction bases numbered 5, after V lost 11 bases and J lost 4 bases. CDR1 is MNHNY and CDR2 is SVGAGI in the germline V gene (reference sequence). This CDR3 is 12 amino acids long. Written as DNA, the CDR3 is TGTGCCGGGGGACAGAATAATCAGCCCCAGCATTTT. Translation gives CAGGQNNQPQHF.

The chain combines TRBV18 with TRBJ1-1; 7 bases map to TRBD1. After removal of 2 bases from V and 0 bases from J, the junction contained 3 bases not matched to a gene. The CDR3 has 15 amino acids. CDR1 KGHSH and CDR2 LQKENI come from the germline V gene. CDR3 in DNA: TGTGCCAGCTCACCAAAGGGACAGATGAACACTGAAGCTTTCTTT. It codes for CASSPKGQMNTEAFF. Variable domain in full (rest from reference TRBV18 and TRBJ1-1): NAGVMQNPRHLVRRRGQEARLRCSPMKGHSHVYWYRQLPEEGLKFMVYLQKENIIDESGMPKERFSAEFPKEGPSILRIQQVVRGDSAAYFCASSPKGQMNTEAFFGQGTRLTVV.

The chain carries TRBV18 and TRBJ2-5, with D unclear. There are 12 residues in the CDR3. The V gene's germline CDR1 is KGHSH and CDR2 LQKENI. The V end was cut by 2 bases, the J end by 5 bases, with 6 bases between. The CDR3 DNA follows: TGTGCCAGCTCACCATCGGTCGAGACCCAGTACTTC. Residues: CASSPSVETQYF.

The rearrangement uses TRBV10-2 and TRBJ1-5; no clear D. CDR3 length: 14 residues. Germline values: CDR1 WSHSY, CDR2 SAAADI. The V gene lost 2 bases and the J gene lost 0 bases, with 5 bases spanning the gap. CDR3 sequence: CASSEGHSNQPQHF. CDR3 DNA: TGCGCCAGCAGTGAGGGGCATAGCAATCAGCCCCAGCATTTT.

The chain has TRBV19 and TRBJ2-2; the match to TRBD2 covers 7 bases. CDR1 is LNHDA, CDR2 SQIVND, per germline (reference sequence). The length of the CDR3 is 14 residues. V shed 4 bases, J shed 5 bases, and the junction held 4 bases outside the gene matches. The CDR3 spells CASSTPGGTGELFF. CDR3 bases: TGTGCCAGTAGTACCCCGGGAGGTACCGGGGAGCTGTTTTTT.

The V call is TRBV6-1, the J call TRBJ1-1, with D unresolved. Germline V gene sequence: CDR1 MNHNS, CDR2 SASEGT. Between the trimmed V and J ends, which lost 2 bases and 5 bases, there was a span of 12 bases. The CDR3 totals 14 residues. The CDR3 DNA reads TGTGCCAGCAGTGAAAGGGCCGAAACTACTGAAGCTTTCTTT. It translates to CASSERAETTEAFF.

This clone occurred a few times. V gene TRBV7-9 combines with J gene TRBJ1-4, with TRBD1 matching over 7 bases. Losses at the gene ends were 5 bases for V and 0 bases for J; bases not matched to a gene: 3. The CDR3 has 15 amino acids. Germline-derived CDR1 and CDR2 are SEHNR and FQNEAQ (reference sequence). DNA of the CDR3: TGTGCCAGCAGCCATACAGGGGCAACTAATGAAAAACTGTTTTTT. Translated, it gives CASSHTGATNEKLFF.

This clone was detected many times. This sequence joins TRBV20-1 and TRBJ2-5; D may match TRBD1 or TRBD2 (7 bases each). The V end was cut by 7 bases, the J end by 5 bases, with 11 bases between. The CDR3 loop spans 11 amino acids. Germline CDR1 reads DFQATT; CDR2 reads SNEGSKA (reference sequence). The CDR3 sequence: CSGQGGETQYF. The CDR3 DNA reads TGCAGTGGACAGGGAGGGGAGACCCAGTACTTC.

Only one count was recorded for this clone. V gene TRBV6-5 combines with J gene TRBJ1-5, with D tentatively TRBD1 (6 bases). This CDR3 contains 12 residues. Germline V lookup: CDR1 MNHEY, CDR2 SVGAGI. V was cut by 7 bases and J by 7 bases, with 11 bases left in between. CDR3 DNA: TGTGCCAGCAACAGGGCTGGCCAGCCCCAGCATTTT. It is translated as CASNRAGQPQHF.

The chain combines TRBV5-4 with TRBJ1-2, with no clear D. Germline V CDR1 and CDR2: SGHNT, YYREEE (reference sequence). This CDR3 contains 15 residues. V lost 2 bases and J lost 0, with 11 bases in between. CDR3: CASSFHGSTNYGYTF. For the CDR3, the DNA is TGTGCCAGCAGCTTCCACGGGTCAACTAACTATGGCTACACCTTC.

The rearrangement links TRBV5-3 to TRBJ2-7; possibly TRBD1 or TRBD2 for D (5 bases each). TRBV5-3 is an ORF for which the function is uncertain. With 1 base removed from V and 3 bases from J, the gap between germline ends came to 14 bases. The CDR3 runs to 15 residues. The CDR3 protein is CARSLRSGTHYEQYF. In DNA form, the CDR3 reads TGTGCCAGAAGCTTGAGGTCCGGGACCCACTACGAGCAGTACTTC.

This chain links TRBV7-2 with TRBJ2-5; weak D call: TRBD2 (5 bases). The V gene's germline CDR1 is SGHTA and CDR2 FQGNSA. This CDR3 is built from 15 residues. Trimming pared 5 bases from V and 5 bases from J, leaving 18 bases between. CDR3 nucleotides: TGTGCCAGCAGCAAGATTAAGGGTATAGCGGAGACCCAGTACTTC. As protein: CASSKIKGIAETQYF.

The CDR3 DNA sequence: TGTGCCAGCAGCTTAGTCACCGGAGACTATGGCTACACCTTC. The encoded protein is CASSLVTGDYGYTF. The chain is built from TRBV7-2 and TRBJ1-2; D gene uncertain. From germline, CDR1 is SGHTA and CDR2 FQGNSA. CDR3 length: 14 residues. The V end was cut by 1 base, the J end by 3 bases, with 9 bases between.

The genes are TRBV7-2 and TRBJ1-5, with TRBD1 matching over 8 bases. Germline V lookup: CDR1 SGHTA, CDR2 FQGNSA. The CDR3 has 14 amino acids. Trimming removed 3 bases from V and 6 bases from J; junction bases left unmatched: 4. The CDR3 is CASSFDRGSQPQHF. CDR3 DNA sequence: TGTGCCAGCAGCTTCGACAGGGGATCTCAGCCCCAGCATTTT.

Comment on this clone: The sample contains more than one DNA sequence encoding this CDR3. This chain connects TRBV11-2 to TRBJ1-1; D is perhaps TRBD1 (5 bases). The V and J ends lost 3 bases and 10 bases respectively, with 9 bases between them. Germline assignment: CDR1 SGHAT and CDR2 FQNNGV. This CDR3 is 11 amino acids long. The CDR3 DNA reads TGTGCCAGCAGCTTCTCTGGGGGAGCTTTCTTT. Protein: CASSFSGGAFF. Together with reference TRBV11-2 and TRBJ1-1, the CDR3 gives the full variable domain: EAGVAQSPRYKIIEKRQSVAFWCNPISGHATLYWYQQILGQGPKLLIQFQNNGVVDDSQLPKDRFSAERLKGVDSTLKIQPAKLEDSAVYLCASSFSGGAFFGQGTRLTVV.

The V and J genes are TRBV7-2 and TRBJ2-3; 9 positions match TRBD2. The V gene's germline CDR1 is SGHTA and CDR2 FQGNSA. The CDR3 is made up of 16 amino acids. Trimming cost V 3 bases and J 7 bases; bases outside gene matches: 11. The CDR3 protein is CASSFAGRGGPNTQYF. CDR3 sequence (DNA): TGTGCCAGCAGCTTCGCGGGGCGGGGGGGCCCGAATACGCAGTATTTT.

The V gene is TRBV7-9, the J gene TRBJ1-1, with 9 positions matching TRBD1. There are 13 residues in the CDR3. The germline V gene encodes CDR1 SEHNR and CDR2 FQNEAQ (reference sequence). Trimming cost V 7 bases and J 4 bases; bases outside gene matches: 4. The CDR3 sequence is CASTLTGGTEAFF. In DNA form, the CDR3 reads TGTGCCAGCACCTTGACAGGGGGCACTGAAGCTTTCTTT.